Detailed here is one T cell receptor beta chain. Its cognate antigen is unknown. The sample originates from a study of PD-L1 blockade in urothelial cancer. Across the study: Earlier, patients had received 0 to 3 chemotherapy regimens. Analyses were performed on blood at 3 weeks after treatment start (the second dose) and at 6 weeks. Findings of the study overall: Durable-benefit cases showed more tumor-associated blood clone expansion at 3 weeks.

Using immunoSEQ multiplex PCR, the repertoire was profiled, and TCRdb retains in-frame clones only, with some absent. The table lists 56,000 or so clones, about 86% of them singletons. Locally advanced or metastatic urothelial carcinoma affected all patients. Losses at the gene ends were 4 bases for V and 6 bases for J; bases not matched to a gene: 1. This CDR3 region has 12 residues. The germline gives CDR1 SGHRS, CDR2 YFSETQ. Sequencing was performed on PBMCs, taken around atezolizumab (anti-PD-L1) treatment. The TCR was taken from a man in his forties or fifties with urothelial cancer. The rearrangement joins TRBV5-1 to TRBJ2-1; 7 bases fit TRBD1. The CDR3 sequence is CASSTGVNEQFF. DNA for the CDR3: TGCGCCAGCAGCACAGGGGTCAATGAGCAGTTCTTC. Full variable domain (remainder filled in from reference TRBV5-1 and TRBJ2-1): KAGVTQTPRYLIKTRGQQVTLSCSPISGHRSVSWYQQTPGQGLQFLFEYFSETQRNKGNFPGRFSGRQFSNSRSEMNVSTLELGDSALYLCASSTGVNEQFFGPGTRLTVL.